These T cell receptor beta chains were read from a single sample in a study of T cells in narcolepsy. TCRdb keeps only in-frame clones here, not all; method: immunoSEQ multiplex PCR. The table shows about 15,000 clones, with roughly 87% occurring only once. What was sequenced was memory (CD45RA-) CD4+ T cells from blood. These receptors were obtained from a human donor in good health. The CDR3 runs from the conserved cysteine through the conserved F or W. D genes are given only for firm matches. A clone size is listed for some rows: how often the clone was seen (once, few, many), or a class if it is expanded.

NA	NA	TRBV6-5	TRBJ2-7	CASSYSGRSYEQYF	TGTGCCAGCAGTTACTCGGGTCGCTCCTACGAGCAGTACTTC
NA	NA	TRBV5-6	TRBJ1-1	CASSLFAGIEAFF	TGTGCCAGCAGCTTGTTTGCAGGGATTGAAGCTTTCTTT
NA	NA	TRBV6-5	TRBJ1-1	CASSYLRANTEAFF	TGTGCCAGCAGTTACCTTAGAGCGAACACTGAAGCTTTCTTT
NA	NA	TRBV5-1	TRBJ1-1	CASSLGIRNTEAFF	TGCGCCAGCAGCTTGGGTATCCGTAACACTGAAGCTTTCTTT
NA	NA	TRBV2	TRBJ1-6	CASRNDRINSPLHF	TGTGCCAGCAGGAACGACAGGATTAATTCACCCCTCCACTTT
NA	NA	TRBV19	TRBJ2-1	CASSMKGSSLVYANEQFF	TGTGCCAGTAGTATGAAGGGGTCATCGCTTGTGTATGCCAATGAGCAGTTCTTC
NA	NA	TRBV9	TRBJ2-7	CASSVGGDVIYEQYF	TGTGCCAGCAGCGTAGGAGGGGACGTTATCTACGAGCAGTACTTC
NA	TRBD2	TRBV10-3	TRBJ2-1	CAITGGIPYNEQFF	TGTGCCATCACGGGAGGGATCCCCTACAATGAGCAGTTCTTC
NA	NA	TRBV7-8	TRBJ2-1	CASSFTAGNEQFF	TGTGCCAGCAGCTTTACTGCTGGCAATGAGCAGTTCTTC
NA	NA	TRBV6-1	TRBJ1-2	CASSPTVIGGYTF	TGTGCCAGCAGTCCAACAGTGATCGGCGGCTACACCTTC
NA	TRBD2	TRBV19	TRBJ2-1	CASSIQRGGFEQFF	TGTGCCAGTAGTATCCAGCGGGGGGGCTTTGAGCAGTTCTTC
NA	NA	TRBV7-9	TRBJ2-2	CASSSSYTGELFF	TGTGCCAGCAGCTCCTCTTACACCGGGGAGCTGTTTTTT
NA	TRBD2	TRBV6-5	TRBJ2-7	CASRPLAGDQQYF	TGTGCCAGCAGGCCTCTAGCGGGAGATCAGCAGTACTTC
NA	NA	TRBV4-2	TRBJ1-4	CASSQELANEKLFF	TGTGCCAGCAGCCAAGAACTGGCTAATGAAAAACTGTTTTTT
NA	NA	TRBV29-1	TRBJ2-7	CSVGDRNEQYF	TGCAGCGTCGGGGATAGGAACGAGCAGTACTTC
NA	NA	TRBV19	TRBJ2-1	CASSISGSYNEQFF	TGTGCCAGTAGTATATCGGGGTCGTACAATGAGCAGTTCTTC
NA	NA	TRBV6-1	TRBJ1-6	CASGPEGGNSPLHF	TGTGCCAGCGGGCCCGAGGGGGGTAATTCACCCCTCCACTTT
NA	NA	TRBV11-2	TRBJ2-7	CASRIPGRTYEQYF	TGTGCCAGCCGAATACCGGGCAGAACCTACGAGCAGTACTTC
NA	NA	TRBV4-1	TRBJ2-1	CASSQSPAQPLDEQFF	TGCGCCAGCAGCCAAAGCCCCGCGCAGCCGCTGGATGAGCAGTTCTTC
once	TRBD1	TRBV29-1	TRBJ1-5	CSVGTGVEPQHF	TGCAGCGTTGGGACAGGGGTGGAGCCCCAGCATTTT
once	TRBD2	TRBV5-4	TRBJ2-7	CASSAGEYEQYF	TGTGCCAGCAGCGCGGGGGAGTACGAGCAGTACTTC
NA	TRBD1	TRBV19	TRBJ2-7	CASSSFGTGRSYEQYF	TGTGCCAGTAGTTCCTTCGGGACAGGGAGGTCCTACGAGCAGTACTTC
NA	TRBD1	TRBV18	TRBJ1-5	CASSRQGGMGNQPQHF	TGTGCCAGCTCACGACAGGGTGGAATGGGCAATCAGCCCCAGCATTTT
NA	NA	TRBV25-1	TRBJ1-2	CASRTSRRDYGYTF	TGTGCCAGCAGGACCTCCCGGAGAGACTATGGCTACACCTTC
NA	TRBD2	TRBV5-4	TRBJ2-1	CASSLAGTSGTNEQFF	TGTGCCAGCAGCTTGGCCGGGACTAGCGGGACCAATGAGCAGTTCTTC
NA	TRBD2	TRBV2	TRBJ2-5	CASSQMASGGGYQETQYF	TGTGCCAGCAGTCAAATGGCTAGCGGGGGGGGCTACCAAGAGACCCAGTACTTC
NA	NA	TRBV7-9	TRBJ2-3	CASSFSALTDTQYF	TGTGCCAGCAGCTTTAGCGCCCTCACAGATACGCAGTATTTT
NA	NA	TRBV7-2	TRBJ2-7	CASSLAGSYEQYF	TGTGCCAGCAGCTTAGCGGGGTCGTACGAGCAGTACTTC